This entry lists 13 T cell receptor beta chains sequenced from one sample in a study of shared clonotypes between healthy human individuals. TCRdb's copy holds only in-frame clones and misses some; the assay was immunoSEQ multiplex PCR. Seen here are approximately 350,000 clones, roughly 96% observed once, and the top ten hold 0.32%. The sample was memory CD8+ T cells sorted from blood. The subset is: CD45RO+ cells pooled with CCR7-negative TemRA cells. These receptors came from a man aged 25 to 40 in good health.

The chain links TRBV7-8 to TRBJ2-5; D is undetermined. Between the trimmed V and J ends, which lost 3 bases and 4 bases, there was a span of 6 bases. The CDR3 is 12 residues long. CDR1 SGHVS and CDR2 FQNEAQ come from the germline V gene. The CDR3 DNA sequence: TGTGCCAGCAGCTTCAATCCAGAGACCCAGTACTTC. Its translation is CASSFNPETQYF.

In DNA form, the CDR3 reads TGTGCCAGCAGCTTAGTCCTAGAGCGTGGGGAGCAGTTCTTC. Protein product: CASSLVLERGEQFF. The chain has TRBV7-8 and TRBJ2-1; no clear D. This CDR3 spans 14 amino acids. Germline CDR1 and CDR2: SGHVS and FQNEAQ. V shed 1 base and J shed 10 bases, with 14 bases lying between them.

J is TRBJ2-1 and V is TRBV2; D is unclear. The CDR3 contains 12 residues. Germline values: CDR1 SNHLY, CDR2 FYNNEI. V was clipped by 6 bases and J by 1 base, with 4 bases between them. CDR3 coding DNA: TGTGCCAGCAGCGGTTCCTACAATGAGCAGTTCTTC. Amino acids: CASSGSYNEQFF.

The J gene is TRBJ2-1, the V gene TRBV28, with 7 bases identical to TRBD1. This CDR3 contains 16 residues. J was trimmed by 4 bases and V by 7 bases; bases with no gene match: 13. CDR1 MDHEN and CDR2 SYDVKM come from the germline V gene. CDR3 region: CASIANPRQGYNEQFF. CDR3 in DNA: TGTGCCAGCATCGCCAACCCCAGACAGGGATACAATGAGCAGTTCTTC.

V usage is TRBV19 and J usage is TRBJ1-3; D uncertain. Trimming removed 3 bases at V and 0 bases at J, with 6 bases between. CDR3 length: 14 residues. CDR1 is LNHDA and CDR2 is SQIVND in the germline V gene (reference sequence). Here the CDR3 DNA reads TGTGCCAGTAGTATCCATCCCTCTGGAAACACCATATATTTT. This codes for CASSIHPSGNTIYF. The full variable domain, its missing parts supplied by reference TRBV19 and TRBJ1-3, is DGGITQSPKYLFRKEGQNVTLSCEQNLNHDAMYWYRQDPGQGLRLIYYSQIVNDFQKGDIAEGYSVSREKKESFPLTVTSAQKNPTAFYLCASSIHPSGNTIYFGEGSWLTVV.

The chain links TRBV6-1 to TRBJ1-5; a weak D match, TRBD1 (5 bases). Trimming cost V 4 bases and J 2 bases, with 9 bases left between them. Germline V gene lookup returns CDR1 MNHNS and CDR2 SASEGT. The CDR3 extends over 14 amino acids. CDR3 DNA sequence: TGTGCCAGCAGTGTCCGGGACGGCAATCAGCCCCAGCATTTT. This gives the protein CASSVRDGNQPQHF.

A note on this clone: This specimen includes other DNA sequences encoding the same CDR3. The chain uses TRBV5-1 and TRBJ2-7, with TRBD2 matching over 15 bases. CDR3 length equals 16 residues. Germline V gene sequence: CDR1 SGHRS, CDR2 YFSETQ. Germline trimming cut 3 bases from V and 2 bases from J; bases unmatched to any gene: 3. This chain's CDR3 is CASSSGLAGGPYEQYF. CDR3 DNA sequence: TGCGCCAGCAGCTCCGGACTAGCGGGAGGGCCCTACGAGCAGTACTTC.

This clone has just one count. J is TRBJ2-7 and V is TRBV19; TRBD2 matches at 10 bases. V lost 3 bases to trimming and J lost 2 bases; unmatched junction nucleotides: 19. CDR3 length: 20 residues. In germline, CDR1 is LNHDA, CDR2 SQIVND (reference sequence). CDR3 in DNA: TGTGCCAGTAGTATCGGAGCCTGGCAGCCTAGCGGGAGCCTAACCTACGAGCAGTACTTC. Its protein product is CASSIGAWQPSGSLTYEQYF. The variable domain in full, with the rest retrieved from reference TRBV19 and TRBJ2-7, is DGGITQSPKYLFRKEGQNVTLSCEQNLNHDAMYWYRQDPGQGLRLIYYSQIVNDFQKGDIAEGYSVSREKKESFPLTVTSAQKNPTAFYLCASSIGAWQPSGSLTYEQYFGPGTRLTVT.

This clone was counted once. This chain links TRBV5-1 with TRBJ2-4; 9 bases fit TRBD2. CDR1 is SGHRS and CDR2 is YFSETQ in the germline V gene. With V trimmed by 4 bases and J by 3 bases, 11 bases remained unmatched. This CDR3 is built from 17 residues. For the CDR3, the DNA is TGCGCCAGCAGCCGCTGGGGCGGGAGGGATGACAAAAACATTCAGTACTTC. Its protein is CASSRWGGRDDKNIQYF.

The rearrangement uses TRBV28 and TRBJ2-5; possible D gene TRBD2, 5 bases. The CDR3 has 14 amino acids. Germline V gives CDR1 MDHEN, CDR2 SYDVKM. V gave up 5 bases and J gave up 3 bases, with 13 bases separating them. CDR3 sequence reads: CASSPSLRKETQYF. Written as DNA, the CDR3 is TGTGCCAGCAGTCCTAGCCTCCGCAAAGAGACCCAGTACTTC.

In regard to this clone: Sequence at one end of the junction differs from germline and may be a read error. This chain uses TRBV2 with TRBJ2-7, with TRBD1 identical over 9 bases. The CDR3 is 15 residues long. The germline V gene encodes CDR1 SNHLY and CDR2 FYNNEI. Here the CDR3 DNA reads TGTGCCAGCAGTGAAGTAGGGCCGGGGGGACAGGGAGGGTCCTTC. It yields the protein CASSEVGPGGQGGSF.

The chain uses TRBV29-1 and TRBJ2-5, with D possibly being TRBD2 (5 bases). V was trimmed by 4 bases and J by 1 base, leaving 13 bases between them. There are 14 residues in the CDR3. Germline V gives CDR1 SQVTM, CDR2 ANQGSEA. This CDR3 is CSVVGKDFQETQYF. CDR3 bases: TGCAGCGTTGTTGGGAAGGACTTCCAAGAGACCCAGTACTTC.

This sequence joins TRBV10-1 and TRBJ2-1; D is unclear. The ends were cut back, 0 bases at V and 7 bases at J, with 7 bases in the middle. The CDR3 loop spans 13 amino acids. Per germline, CDR1 WNHNN and CDR2 SYGVQD (reference sequence). Written as DNA, the CDR3 is TGCGCCAGCAGTGAGTCTACCCGAAATGAGCAGTTCTTC. Protein: CASSESTRNEQFF.